The clone carrying this TCR beta chain came up a few times. Its antigen is still unknown. The data are from a study of T cell repertoires in cytomegalovirus infection. TCRdb passed the reads through MiXCR, listing each CDR3 protein once. This table has approximately 500,000 distinct CDR3 sequences, 33% appearing once. The CDR3 is made up of 15 amino acids. Germline CDR1 SEHNR, CDR2 FQNEAQ (reference sequence). The V end was cut by 5 bases, the J end by 6 bases, with 17 bases between. The gene calls are TRBV7-9 and TRBJ2-1, with a tentative D call TRBD2 (6 bases). This TCR was sampled from a human donor in good health (CMV status not recorded). Some clones in this sample may be carry-over from other donors' samples. This material consisted of cultured PBMCs, taken from culture after CMV antigen stimulation. CDR3 amino acids: CASSEAWRGGNEQFF. DNA of the CDR3: TGTGCCAGCAGCGAAGCTTGGAGGGGCGGCAATGAGCAGTTCTTC.